This T cell receptor (beta chain) was sequenced in a study of T cell repertoires in cytomegalovirus infection (dated by TCRdb to between 2017 and 2020). Context from the whole study: The HLA type of each donor mattered for the analysis, because public TCR beta signatures pointed to carriage of CMV infection along with the matching HLA type. Study-level results and caveats: In the ex vivo response, HLA-C-restricted CMV-specific TCR beta clonotypes were dominant, and in two of eight donors the single most frequent clonotype came from this HLA-C-restricted group. In both this cohort and an independent roughly 400-donor cohort, the cumulative frequency of public TCR beta family members distinguished carriers of CMV infection plus the relevant HLA type.

About this clonotype itself: No antigen is known for it. No much larger clonotype is one base removed from it; base qualities were not supplied.

The data were produced on an Illumina HiSeq 1500. TCRdb itself trimmed the public reads at Q25 with fastp, ran MiXCR and retained productive beta chains. Merged by CDR3 protein, the rows form single entries marked with the most common genes and DNA. The sample records 680,000 or so distinct CDR3 sequences, less than 40% of which are singletons. The ten most abundant clones make up more than 2.5% of the sample. The sequence was obtained from a human donor in good health (CMV status not recorded). Some clones in this sample may be carry-over from other donors' samples. The sequenced sample consisted of PBMCs.

The DNA sequence is given as TGTGCCAGCAGAGTAGCGTCCGGGAGAGCAGATACGCAGTATTTT. This yields the protein CASRVASGRADTQYF. This chain joins TRBV7-2 to TRBJ2-3, and perhaps TRBD2 as D gene, on 6 matching bases. The CDR3 starts with the cysteine, ends with the phenylalanine, and has 15 residues. The read is trimmed to its CDR3 DNA, 45 bases read in frame from base 1. The junction carries 17 bases between V and J, which are trimmed by 6 bases and 4 bases respectively. CDR1 is given as SGHTA and CDR2 as FQGNSA, both from the germline V gene.